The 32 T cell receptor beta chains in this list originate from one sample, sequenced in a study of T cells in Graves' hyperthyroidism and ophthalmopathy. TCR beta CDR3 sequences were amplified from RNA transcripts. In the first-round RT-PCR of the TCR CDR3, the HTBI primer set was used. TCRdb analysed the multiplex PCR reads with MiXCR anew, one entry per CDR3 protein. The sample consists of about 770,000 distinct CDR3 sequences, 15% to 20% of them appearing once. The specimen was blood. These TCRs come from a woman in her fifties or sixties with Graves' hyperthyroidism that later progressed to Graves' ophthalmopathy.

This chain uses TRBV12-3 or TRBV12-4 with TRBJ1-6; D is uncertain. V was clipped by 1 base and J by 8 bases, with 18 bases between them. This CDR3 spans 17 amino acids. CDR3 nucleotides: TGTGCCAGCAGTTTAGTCCAGGACCTAAACCGTGATTCACCCCTCCACTTT. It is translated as CASSLVQDLNRDSPLHF.

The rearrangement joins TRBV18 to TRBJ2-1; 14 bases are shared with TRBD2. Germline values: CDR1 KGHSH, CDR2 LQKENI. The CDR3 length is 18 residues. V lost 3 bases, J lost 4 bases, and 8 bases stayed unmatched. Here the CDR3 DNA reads TGTGCCAGCTCACCGGGGACTAGCGGGGGCCTAATTTACAATGAGCAGTTCTTC. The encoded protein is CASSPGTSGGLIYNEQFF.

The CDR3 coding sequence is TGTGCCAGCACCATGGGGGGGGCAGCCAGCCAAGAGACCCAGTACTTC. Amino acids: CASTMGGAASQETQYF. The rearrangement joins TRBV5-6 to TRBJ2-5; TRBD2 might be the D (7 bases). CDR1 is SGHDT, CDR2 YYEEEE, per germline. The CDR3 is 16 amino acids. Trimming took 6 bases from V and 1 from J, leaving 19 bases between them.

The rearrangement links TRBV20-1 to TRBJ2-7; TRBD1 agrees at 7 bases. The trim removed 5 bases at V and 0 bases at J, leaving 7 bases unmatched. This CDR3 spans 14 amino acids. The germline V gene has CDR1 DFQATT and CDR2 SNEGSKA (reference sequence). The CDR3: CSAPDRVNSYEQYF. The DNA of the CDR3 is TGCAGTGCTCCCGACAGGGTCAACTCCTACGAGCAGTACTTC.

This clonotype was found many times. The DNA of the CDR3 is TGCGCCAGCAGCTTGGTGGGGGCTTCGAACACTGAAGCTTTCTTT. Its translation is CASSLVGASNTEAFF. The chain couples TRBV5-1 to TRBJ1-1; tentative D call: TRBD1 (6 bases). Germline lookup yields CDR1 SGHRS and CDR2 YFSETQ. The CDR3 contains 15 residues. The germline V and J ends were trimmed by 0 bases and 1 base, with 10 bases remaining between them. Filled out from reference TRBV5-1 and TRBJ1-1, the complete variable domain reads KAGVTQTPRYLIKTRGQQVTLSCSPISGHRSVSWYQQTPGQGLQFLFEYFSETQRNKGNFPGRFSGRQFSNSRSEMNVSTLELGDSALYLCASSLVGASNTEAFFGQGTRLTVV.

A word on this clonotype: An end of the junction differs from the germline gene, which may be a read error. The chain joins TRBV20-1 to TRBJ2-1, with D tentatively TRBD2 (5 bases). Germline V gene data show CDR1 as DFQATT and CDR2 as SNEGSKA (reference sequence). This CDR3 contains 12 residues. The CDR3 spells CSTSSGIHEQFF. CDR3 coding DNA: TGCAGTACTAGTTCTGGGATCCATGAGCAGTTCTTC.

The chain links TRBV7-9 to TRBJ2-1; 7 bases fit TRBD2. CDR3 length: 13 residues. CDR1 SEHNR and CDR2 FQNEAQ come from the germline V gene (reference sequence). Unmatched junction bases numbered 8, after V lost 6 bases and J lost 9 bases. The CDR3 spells CASRPLLASEQFF. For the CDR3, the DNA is TGTGCCAGCAGACCATTACTAGCGTCTGAGCAGTTCTTC.

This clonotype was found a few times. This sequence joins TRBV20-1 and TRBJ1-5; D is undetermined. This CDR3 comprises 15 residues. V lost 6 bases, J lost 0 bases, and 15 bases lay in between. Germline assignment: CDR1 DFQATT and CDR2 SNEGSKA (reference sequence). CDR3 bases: TGCAGTGCAGACACCCGTGTTTATAGCAATCAGCCCCAGCATTTT. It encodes CSADTRVYSNQPQHF.

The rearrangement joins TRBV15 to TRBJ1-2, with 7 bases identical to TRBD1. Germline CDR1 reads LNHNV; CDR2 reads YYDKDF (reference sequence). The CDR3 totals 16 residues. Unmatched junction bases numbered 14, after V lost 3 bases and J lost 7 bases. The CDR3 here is CATSRVSGTATLGYTF. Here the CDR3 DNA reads TGTGCCACCAGCAGGGTTTCTGGGACAGCGACCCTTGGCTACACCTTC.

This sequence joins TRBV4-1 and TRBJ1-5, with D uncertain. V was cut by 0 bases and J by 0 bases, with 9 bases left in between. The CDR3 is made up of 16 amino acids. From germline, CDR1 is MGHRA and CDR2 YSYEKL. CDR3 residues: CASSQERTGSNQPQHF. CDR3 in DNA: TGCGCCAGCAGCCAAGAGCGGACGGGTAGCAATCAGCCCCAGCATTTT.

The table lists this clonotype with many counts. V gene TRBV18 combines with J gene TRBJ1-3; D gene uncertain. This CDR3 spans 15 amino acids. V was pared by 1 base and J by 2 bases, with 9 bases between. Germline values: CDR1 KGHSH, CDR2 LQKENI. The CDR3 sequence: CASSPRSEAGNTIYF. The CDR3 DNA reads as TGTGCCAGCTCACCACGCTCGGAGGCTGGAAACACCATATATTTT.

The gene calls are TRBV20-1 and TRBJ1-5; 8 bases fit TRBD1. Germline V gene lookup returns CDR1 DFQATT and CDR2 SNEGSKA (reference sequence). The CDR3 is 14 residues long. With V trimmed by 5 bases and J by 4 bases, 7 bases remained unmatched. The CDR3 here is CSASNRQGNQPQHF. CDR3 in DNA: TGCAGTGCTTCGAACCGACAGGGGAATCAGCCCCAGCATTTT.

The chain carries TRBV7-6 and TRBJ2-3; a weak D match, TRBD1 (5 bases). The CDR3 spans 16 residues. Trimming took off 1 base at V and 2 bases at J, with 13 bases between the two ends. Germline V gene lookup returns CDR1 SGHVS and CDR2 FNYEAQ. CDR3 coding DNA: TGTGCCAGCAGCTTAGATGACAGACCCTACACAGATACGCAGTATTTT. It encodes CASSLDDRPYTDTQYF.

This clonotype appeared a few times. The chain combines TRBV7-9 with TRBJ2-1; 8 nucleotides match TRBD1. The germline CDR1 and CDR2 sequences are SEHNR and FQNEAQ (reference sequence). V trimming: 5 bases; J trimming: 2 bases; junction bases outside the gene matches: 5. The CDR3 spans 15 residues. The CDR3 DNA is TGTGCCAGCAGCCTCCGGACAGGGCCCTACAATGAGCAGTTCTTC. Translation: CASSLRTGPYNEQFF.

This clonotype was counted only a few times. The CDR3 DNA reads TGTGCCAGCAGCCATCTACAGAGTGGCCCACCCGAAGCTTTCTTT. Amino acid sequence: CASSHLQSGPPEAFF. J is TRBJ1-1 and V is TRBV7-2; D uncertain. The ends were cut back, 5 bases at V and 8 bases at J, with 21 bases in the middle. CDR1 SGHTA and CDR2 FQGNSA come from the germline V gene. CDR3 length: 15 residues.

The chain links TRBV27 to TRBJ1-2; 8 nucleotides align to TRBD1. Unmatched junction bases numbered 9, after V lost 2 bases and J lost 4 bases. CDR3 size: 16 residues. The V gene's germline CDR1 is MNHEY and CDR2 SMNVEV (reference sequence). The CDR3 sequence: CASSLKLGDRGYGYTF. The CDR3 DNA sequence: TGTGCCAGCAGTTTAAAATTGGGCGACAGGGGCTATGGCTACACCTTC.

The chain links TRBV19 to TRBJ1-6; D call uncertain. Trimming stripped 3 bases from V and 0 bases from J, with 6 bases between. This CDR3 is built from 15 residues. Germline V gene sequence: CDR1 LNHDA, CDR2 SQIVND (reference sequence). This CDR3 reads CASSISPSYNSPLHF. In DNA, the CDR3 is TGTGCCAGTAGTATTTCCCCCTCCTATAATTCACCCCTCCACTTT. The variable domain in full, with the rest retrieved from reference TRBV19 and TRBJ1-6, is DGGITQSPKYLFRKEGQNVTLSCEQNLNHDAMYWYRQDPGQGLRLIYYSQIVNDFQKGDIAEGYSVSREKKESFPLTVTSAQKNPTAFYLCASSISPSYNSPLHFGNGTRLTVT.

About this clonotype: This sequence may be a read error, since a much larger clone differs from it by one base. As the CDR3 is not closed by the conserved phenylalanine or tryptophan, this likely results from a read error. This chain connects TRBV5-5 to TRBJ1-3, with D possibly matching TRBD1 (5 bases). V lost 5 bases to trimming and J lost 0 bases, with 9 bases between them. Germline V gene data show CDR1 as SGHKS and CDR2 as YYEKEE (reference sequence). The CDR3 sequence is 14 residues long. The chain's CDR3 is CASRRQPSGNTIYS. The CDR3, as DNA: TGTGCCAGCAGGAGACAGCCCTCTGGAAACACCATATATTCT.

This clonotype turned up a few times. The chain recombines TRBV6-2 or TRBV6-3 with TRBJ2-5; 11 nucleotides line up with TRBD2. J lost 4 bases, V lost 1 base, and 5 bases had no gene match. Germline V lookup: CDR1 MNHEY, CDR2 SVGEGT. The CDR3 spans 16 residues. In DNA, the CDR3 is TGTGCCAGCAGTTACTTACTAGCGGGGGACGGAGAGACCCAGTACTTC. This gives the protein CASSYLLAGDGETQYF.

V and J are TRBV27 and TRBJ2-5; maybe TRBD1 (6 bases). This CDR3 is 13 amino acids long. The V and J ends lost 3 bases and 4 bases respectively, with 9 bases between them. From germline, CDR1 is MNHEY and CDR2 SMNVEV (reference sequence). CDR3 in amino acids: CASSFFRGETQYF. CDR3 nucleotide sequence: TGTGCCAGCAGTTTCTTCAGGGGAGAGACCCAGTACTTC.

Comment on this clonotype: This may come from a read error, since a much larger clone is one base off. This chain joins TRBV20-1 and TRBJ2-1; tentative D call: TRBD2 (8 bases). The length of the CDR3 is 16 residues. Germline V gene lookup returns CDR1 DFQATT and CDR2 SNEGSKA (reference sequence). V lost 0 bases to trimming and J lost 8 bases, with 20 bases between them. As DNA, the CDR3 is TGCAGTGCTAGAGATACGGGAGGGGGCGGGACCTATGAGCAGTTCTTC. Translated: CSARDTGGGGTYEQFF.

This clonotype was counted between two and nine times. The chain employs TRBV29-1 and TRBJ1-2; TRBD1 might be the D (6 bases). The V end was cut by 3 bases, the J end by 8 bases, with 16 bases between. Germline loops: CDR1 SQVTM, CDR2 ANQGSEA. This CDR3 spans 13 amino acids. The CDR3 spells CSVEAGEGEGYTF. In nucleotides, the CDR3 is TGCAGCGTTGAGGCCGGGGAGGGGGAAGGCTACACCTTC.

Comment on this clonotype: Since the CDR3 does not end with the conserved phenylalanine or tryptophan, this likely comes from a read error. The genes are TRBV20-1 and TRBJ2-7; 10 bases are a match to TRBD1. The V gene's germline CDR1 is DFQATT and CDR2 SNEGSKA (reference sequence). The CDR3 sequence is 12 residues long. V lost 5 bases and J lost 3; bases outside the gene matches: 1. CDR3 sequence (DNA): TGCAGTGCTGACAGGGGGCGCTACGAGCAGTACATC. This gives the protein CSADRGRYEQYI.

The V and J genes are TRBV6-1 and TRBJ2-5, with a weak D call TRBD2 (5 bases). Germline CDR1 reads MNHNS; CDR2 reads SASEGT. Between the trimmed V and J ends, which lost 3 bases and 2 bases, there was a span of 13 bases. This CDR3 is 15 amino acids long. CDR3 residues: CASSDALREQETQYF. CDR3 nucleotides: TGTGCCAGCAGTGATGCGTTGAGGGAACAAGAGACCCAGTACTTC.

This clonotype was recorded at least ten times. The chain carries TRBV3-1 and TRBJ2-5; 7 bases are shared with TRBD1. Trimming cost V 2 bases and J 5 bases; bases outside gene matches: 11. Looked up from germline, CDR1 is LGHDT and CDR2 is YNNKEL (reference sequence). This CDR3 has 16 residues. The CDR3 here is CASSQFLYGQDETQYF. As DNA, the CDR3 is TGTGCCAGCAGCCAATTCCTTTACGGACAGGACGAGACCCAGTACTTC.

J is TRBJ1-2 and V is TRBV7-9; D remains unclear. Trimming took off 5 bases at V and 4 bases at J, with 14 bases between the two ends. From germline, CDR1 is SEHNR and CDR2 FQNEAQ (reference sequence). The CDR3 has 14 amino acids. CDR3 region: CASSPDGGVYGYTF. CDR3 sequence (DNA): TGTGCCAGCAGCCCAGATGGCGGTGTCTATGGCTACACCTTC. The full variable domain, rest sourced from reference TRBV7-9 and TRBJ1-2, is DTGVSQNPRHKITKRGQNVTFRCDPISEHNRLYWYRQTLGQGPEFLTYFQNEAQLEKSRLLSDRFSAERPKGSFSTLEIQRTEQGDSAMYLCASSPDGGVYGYTFGSGTRLTVV.

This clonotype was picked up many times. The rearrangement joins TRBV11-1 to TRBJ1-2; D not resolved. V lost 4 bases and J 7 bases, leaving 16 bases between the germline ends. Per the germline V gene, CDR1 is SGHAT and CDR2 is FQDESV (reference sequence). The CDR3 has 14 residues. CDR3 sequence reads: CASSSTRGPFGYTF. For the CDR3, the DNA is TGTGCCAGCAGCTCAACGAGAGGCCCTTTTGGCTACACCTTC.

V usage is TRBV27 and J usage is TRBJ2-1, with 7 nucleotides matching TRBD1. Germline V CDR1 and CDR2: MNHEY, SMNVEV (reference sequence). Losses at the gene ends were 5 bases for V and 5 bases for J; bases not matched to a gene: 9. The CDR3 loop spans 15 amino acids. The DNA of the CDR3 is TGTGCCAGCAGTGGTTTTAGGGACAGCCACAATGAGCAGTTCTTC. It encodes CASSGFRDSHNEQFF.

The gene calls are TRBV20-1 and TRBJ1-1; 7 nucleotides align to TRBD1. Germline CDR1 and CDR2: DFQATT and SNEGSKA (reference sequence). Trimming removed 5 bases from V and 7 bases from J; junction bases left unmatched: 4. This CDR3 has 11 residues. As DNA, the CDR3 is TGCAGTGCTGACAGGGTCCGTGAAGCTTTCTTT. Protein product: CSADRVREAFF.

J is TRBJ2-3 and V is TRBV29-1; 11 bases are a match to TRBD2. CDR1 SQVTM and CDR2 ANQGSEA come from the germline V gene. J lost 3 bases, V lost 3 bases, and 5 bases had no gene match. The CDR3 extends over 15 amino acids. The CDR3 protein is CSVDWTSGFTDTQYF. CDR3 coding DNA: TGCAGCGTTGACTGGACTAGCGGGTTTACAGATACGCAGTATTTT.

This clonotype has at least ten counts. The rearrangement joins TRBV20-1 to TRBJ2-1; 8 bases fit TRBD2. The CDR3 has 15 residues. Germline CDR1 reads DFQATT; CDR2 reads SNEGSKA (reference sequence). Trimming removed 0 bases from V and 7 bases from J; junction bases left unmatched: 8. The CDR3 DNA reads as TGCAGTGCTAGAGAGATGAACGGGGGGGCAAATGAGCAGTTCTTC. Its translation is CSAREMNGGANEQFF.

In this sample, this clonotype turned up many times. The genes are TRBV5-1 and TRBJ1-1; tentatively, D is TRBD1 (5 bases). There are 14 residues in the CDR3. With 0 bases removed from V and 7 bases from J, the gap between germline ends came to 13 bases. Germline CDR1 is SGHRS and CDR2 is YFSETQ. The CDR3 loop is CASSLERQGVEAFF. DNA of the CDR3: TGCGCCAGCAGCTTGGAGCGTCAGGGCGTTGAAGCTTTCTTT. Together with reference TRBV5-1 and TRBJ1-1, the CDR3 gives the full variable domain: KAGVTQTPRYLIKTRGQQVTLSCSPISGHRSVSWYQQTPGQGLQFLFEYFSETQRNKGNFPGRFSGRQFSNSRSEMNVSTLELGDSALYLCASSLERQGVEAFFGQGTRLTVV.